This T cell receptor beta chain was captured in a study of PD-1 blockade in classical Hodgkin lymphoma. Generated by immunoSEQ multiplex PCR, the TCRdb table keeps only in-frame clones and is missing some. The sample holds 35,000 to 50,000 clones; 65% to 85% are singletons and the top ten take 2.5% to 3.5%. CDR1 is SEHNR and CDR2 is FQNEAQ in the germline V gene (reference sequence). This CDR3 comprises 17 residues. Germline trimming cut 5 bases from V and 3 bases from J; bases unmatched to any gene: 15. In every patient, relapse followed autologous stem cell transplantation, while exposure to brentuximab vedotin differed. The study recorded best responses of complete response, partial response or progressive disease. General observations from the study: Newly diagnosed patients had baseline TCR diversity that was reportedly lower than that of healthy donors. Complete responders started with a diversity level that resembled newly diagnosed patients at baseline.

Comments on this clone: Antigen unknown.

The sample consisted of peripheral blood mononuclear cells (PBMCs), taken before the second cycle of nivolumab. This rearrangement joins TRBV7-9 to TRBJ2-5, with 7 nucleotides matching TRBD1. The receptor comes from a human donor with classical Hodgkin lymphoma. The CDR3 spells CASSPRLQGTQEETQYF. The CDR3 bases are TGTGCCAGCAGCCCTCGCCTACAGGGGACCCAAGAAGAGACCCAGTACTTC.